This T cell receptor (beta chain) stems from a study of T-cell memory formation after mild COVID-19. Via MiXCR, TCRdb re-called the 5' RACE reads, giving one row per CDR3 protein. The top ten clones hold around 3.7% of a sample with under 300,000 distinct CDR3 sequences, around 17% of them seen once. This clonotype was counted ten times or more. V was cut by 0 bases and J by 2 bases, with 5 bases left in between. CDR1 and CDR2 (germline): SGHTA, FQGNSA. This CDR3 has 13 residues. The clonotype comes from a man aged 18 to 29 who had mild COVID-19 (a few samples of this study predate the infection). Cell type and time point are not known. The sequenced sample consisted of PBMCs or a T cell subset sorted from them (not recorded which). The chain is built from TRBV7-2 and TRBJ2-7, with TRBD1 as a possible D gene (5 bases). CDR3 sequence: CASSLARAYEQYF. The CDR3 region has the DNA TGTGCCAGCAGCTTAGCCAGGGCCTACGAGCAGTACTTC.